The source of this T cell receptor beta chain is a study of T cell changes during pregnancy in multiple sclerosis. V trimming: 2 bases; J trimming: 7 bases; junction bases outside the gene matches: 3. Germline V lookup: CDR1 LGHNA, CDR2 YSLEER. The CDR3 is made up of 15 amino acids. The repertoire was sequenced with immunoSEQ multiplex PCR; TCRdb's copy has only in-frame clones and lacks some. The table records 95,000 to 110,000 clones, 92% of them present only once. The V and J genes are TRBV4-3 and TRBJ2-2, with 11 bases aligning to TRBD2. Sequencing used peripheral blood, obtained after pregnancy. The TCR was taken from a female donor with multiple sclerosis, enrolled in a pregnancy study. CDR3 bases: TGCGCCAGCAGCCAATTTAGCGGGGGGGGCGGGGAGCTGTTTTTT. It translates to CASSQFSGGGGELFF.